One T cell receptor beta chain is described in this entry. The sample originates from a study of shared clonotypes between healthy human individuals. The authors distributed each subset's genomic DNA evenly over several immunoSEQ plates. Clones were sequenced by immunoSEQ multiplex PCR, and TCRdb holds only the in-frame ones, with some missing. This table holds roughly 720,000 clones, about 90% found once. The sequencing sample was made of memory CD8+ T cells from PBMCs. Subset in this sample: CD45RO+ cells pooled with CCR7-negative TemRA cells. This sequence was found in a man aged 18 to 30 in good health. Some clones in this sample may be carry-over from other donors' samples.

CDR3 nucleotide sequence: TGTGCCAGCAGCCCCCAGAGCGCACAAGATACGCAGTATTTT. Amino acid sequence: CASSPQSAQDTQYF. The chain couples TRBV7-9 to TRBJ2-3; D call uncertain. The CDR3 extends over 14 amino acids. Germline CDR1 reads SEHNR; CDR2 reads FQNEAQ (reference sequence). Trimming took 5 bases from V and 5 from J, leaving 14 bases between them. Filled out from reference TRBV7-9 and TRBJ2-3, the complete variable domain reads DTGVSQNPRHKITKRGQNVTFRCDPISEHNRLYWYRQTLGQGPEFLTYFQNEAQLEKSRLLSDRFSAERPKGSFSTLEIQRTEQGDSAMYLCASSPQSAQDTQYFGPGTRLTVL.